Each of the 13 T cell receptor beta chains below was sequenced from the same sample in a study of shared clonotypes between healthy human individuals. Sequencing used immunoSEQ multiplex PCR; TCRdb keeps in-frame clones, though not all of them. The sample comprises about 680,000 clones, 74% of which are singletons, and more than 1.5% rests with the top ten. Source material: memory CD4+ T cells sorted from blood. Subset here: CD45RA-negative fraction. The receptors here all came from a woman aged 30 to 39 in good health.

The V call is TRBV5-1, the J call TRBJ2-2, with 10 nucleotides matching TRBD2. The length of the CDR3 is 17 residues. Trimming cost V 0 bases and J 3 bases; bases outside gene matches: 5. CDR1 is SGHRS, CDR2 YFSETQ, per germline. CDR3 sequence: CASSLGWLAGDTGELFF. CDR3 sequence (DNA): TGCGCCAGCAGCTTGGGTTGGCTAGCGGGGGACACCGGGGAGCTGTTTTTT.

Concerning this clone: At the DNA level, this CDR3 is encoded by other sequences in the same sample as well. This chain connects TRBV7-8 to TRBJ2-7; 13 nucleotides line up with TRBD2. Trimming removed 1 base from V and 4 bases from J; junction bases left unmatched: 1. The CDR3 sequence is 15 residues long. Germline CDR1 is SGHVS and CDR2 is FQNEAQ. The CDR3 DNA sequence: TGTGCCAGCAGCTTAGGACTAGCGGGAGGATACGAGCAGTACTTC. It specifies CASSLGLAGGYEQYF.

J is TRBJ2-7 and V is TRBV5-6, with 10 bases aligning to TRBD2. V lost 2 bases to trimming and J lost 6 bases; unmatched junction nucleotides: 8. The CDR3 runs to 15 residues. The V gene's germline CDR1 is SGHDT and CDR2 YYEEEE. The CDR3 bases are TGTGCCAGCAGCTTTAGCCCTAGCGGGAGCGGCGAGCAGTACTTC. This gives the protein CASSFSPSGSGEQYF.

Turning to this clone: Other DNA sequences in this sample translate to the same CDR3. This chain uses TRBV5-1 with TRBJ1-2; D uncertain. The CDR3 covers 12 residues. Per germline, CDR1 SGHRS and CDR2 YFSETQ. The V end lost 0 bases, the J end lost 6 bases, and 6 bases lay between the germline ends. The CDR3 loop is CASSLDRDGYTF. DNA of the CDR3: TGCGCCAGCAGCTTGGACAGAGATGGCTACACCTTC.

This clone was seen a few times. The V and J genes are TRBV19 and TRBJ1-2; D is unresolved. The CDR3 is made up of 16 amino acids. V was shortened by 3 bases and J by 4 bases, with 18 bases between the two germline ends. Per germline, CDR1 LNHDA and CDR2 SQIVND (reference sequence). The CDR3 spells CASSIKNSAWSYGYTF. The CDR3, as DNA: TGTGCCAGTAGTATCAAGAACAGCGCTTGGTCCTATGGCTACACCTTC.

This clone was seen a handful of times. The CDR3 region is CASSPVAGGNTIYF. CDR3 nucleotide sequence: TGCGCCAGCAGCCCGGTGGCAGGTGGAAACACCATATATTTT. The chain uses TRBV5-1 and TRBJ1-3; D not certain. CDR1 and CDR2 from the germline V gene are SGHRS and YFSETQ. Between the trimmed V and J ends, which lost 4 bases and 3 bases, there was a span of 11 bases. The CDR3 runs 14 residues.

The chain carries TRBV18 and TRBJ2-1; no reliable D call. Trimming left V 5 bases short and J 7 bases short, with 12 bases between. CDR1 KGHSH and CDR2 LQKENI come from the germline V gene. This CDR3 has 13 residues. CDR3 amino acids: CASSTYLENEQFF. In DNA, the CDR3 is TGTGCCAGCTCAACGTACTTAGAGAATGAGCAGTTCTTC. Full variable domain (outside the CDR3, taken from reference TRBV18 and TRBJ2-1): NAGVMQNPRHLVRRRGQEARLRCSPMKGHSHVYWYRQLPEEGLKFMVYLQKENIIDESGMPKERFSAEFPKEGPSILRIQQVVRGDSAAYFCASSTYLENEQFFGPGTRLTVL.

This rearrangement joins TRBV18 to TRBJ1-1; TRBD1 matches 7 bases. The CDR3 extends over 15 amino acids. Trimming cost V 3 bases and J 5 bases; bases outside gene matches: 9. Germline V gives CDR1 KGHSH, CDR2 LQKENI. CDR3 region: CASSPNRGGETEAFF. The DNA of the CDR3 is TGTGCCAGCTCACCGAACAGGGGAGGAGAAACTGAAGCTTTCTTT.

This clone has only a few counts. The chain combines TRBV27 with TRBJ1-2, with D unclear. V lost 4 bases, J lost 3 bases, and 15 bases lay in between. In germline, CDR1 is MNHEY, CDR2 SMNVEV (reference sequence). The CDR3 consists of 15 residues. CDR3 protein: CASSSTHRGDYGYTF. The CDR3, as DNA: TGTGCCAGCAGTTCTACCCACAGAGGCGACTATGGCTACACCTTC.

The chain couples TRBV18 to TRBJ2-7; the D gene is possibly TRBD1 (5 bases). The CDR3 totals 12 residues. CDR1 KGHSH and CDR2 LQKENI come from the germline V gene. V was cut by 1 base and J by 5 bases, with 6 bases left in between. The CDR3 nucleotides are TGTGCCAGCTCACCACAGGGGAACGAGCAGTACTTC. Translating it yields CASSPQGNEQYF.

Points on this clone: This specimen includes other DNA sequences encoding the same CDR3. The V call is TRBV14, the J call TRBJ2-7, with 13 bases lining up with TRBD2. With V trimmed by 4 bases and J by 2 bases, 2 bases remained unmatched. CDR3 length equals 15 residues. The germline V gene has CDR1 SGHDN and CDR2 FVKESK. For the CDR3, the DNA is TGTGCCAGCAGCCGAGGACTAGCGGGGGCCTACGAGCAGTACTTC. Residues: CASSRGLAGAYEQYF.

V usage is TRBV6-1 and J usage is TRBJ2-1; TRBD1 agrees at 7 bases. CDR1 and CDR2 from the germline V gene are MNHNS and SASEGT. V was pared by 3 bases and J by 7 bases, with 6 bases of the junction left unmatched. The CDR3 spans 14 residues. The CDR3: CASSDPTGANEQFF. CDR3 nucleotides: TGTGCCAGCAGTGACCCAACAGGGGCTAATGAGCAGTTCTTC.

On this clone: The same CDR3 can be traced to other DNA sequences in this sample. V is TRBV5-4 and J is TRBJ2-3, with D hard to call. The CDR3 runs to 11 residues. Germline V gives CDR1 SGHNT, CDR2 YYREEE (reference sequence). Trimming removed 0 bases from V and 5 bases from J, with 1 base in between. CDR3 sequence: CASSLGDTQYF. In DNA, the CDR3 is TGTGCCAGCAGCTTGGGAGATACGCAGTATTTT.